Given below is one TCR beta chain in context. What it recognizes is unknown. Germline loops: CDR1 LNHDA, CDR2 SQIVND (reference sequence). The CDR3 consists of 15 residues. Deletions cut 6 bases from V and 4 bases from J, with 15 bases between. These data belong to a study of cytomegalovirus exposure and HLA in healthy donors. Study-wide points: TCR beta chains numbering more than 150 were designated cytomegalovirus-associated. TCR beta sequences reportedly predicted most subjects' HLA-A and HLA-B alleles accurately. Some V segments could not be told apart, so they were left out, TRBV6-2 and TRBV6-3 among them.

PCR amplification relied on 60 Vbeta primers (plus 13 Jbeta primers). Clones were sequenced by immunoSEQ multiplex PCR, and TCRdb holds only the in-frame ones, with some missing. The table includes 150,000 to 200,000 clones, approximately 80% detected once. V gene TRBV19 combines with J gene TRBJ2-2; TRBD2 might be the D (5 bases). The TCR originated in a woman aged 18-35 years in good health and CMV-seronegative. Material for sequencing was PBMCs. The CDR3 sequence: CASSLSSAGTGELFF. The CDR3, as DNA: TGTGCCAGTAGCCTCTCATCCGCGGGCACCGGGGAGCTGTTTTTT.